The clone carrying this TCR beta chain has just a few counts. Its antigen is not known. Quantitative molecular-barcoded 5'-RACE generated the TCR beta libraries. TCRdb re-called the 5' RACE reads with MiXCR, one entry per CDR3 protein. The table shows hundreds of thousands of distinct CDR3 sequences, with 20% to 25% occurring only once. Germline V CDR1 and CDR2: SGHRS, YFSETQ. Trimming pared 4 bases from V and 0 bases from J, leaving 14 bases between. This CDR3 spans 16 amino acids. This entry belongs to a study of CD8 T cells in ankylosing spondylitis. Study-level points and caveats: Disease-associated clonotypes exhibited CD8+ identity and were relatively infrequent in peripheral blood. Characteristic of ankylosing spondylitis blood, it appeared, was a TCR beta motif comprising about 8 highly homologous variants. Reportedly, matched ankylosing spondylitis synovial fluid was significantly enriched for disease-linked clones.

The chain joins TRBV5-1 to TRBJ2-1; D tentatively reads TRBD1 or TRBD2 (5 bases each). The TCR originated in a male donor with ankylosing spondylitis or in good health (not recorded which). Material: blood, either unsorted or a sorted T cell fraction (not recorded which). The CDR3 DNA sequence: TGCGCCAGCAGCGCTGGTCAGGGACCCTCCTACAATGAGCAGTTCTTC. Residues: CASSAGQGPSYNEQFF.